This TCR beta chain was sequenced in a study of T-cell reconstitution after alpha-beta-depleted transplantation in children. Looked up from germline, CDR1 is SQVTM and CDR2 is ANQGSEA. This CDR3 spans 13 amino acids. The V gene end was trimmed by 3 bases and the J gene end by 5 bases; junction bases not matched to a gene: 2. Construction of the TCRbeta library involved unique molecular identifiers. TCRdb re-derived calls from the PCR reads in MiXCR, one entry per CDR3 protein. The sample lists around 600,000 distinct CDR3 sequences; more than 9% were seen once. This specimen was PBMCs from the stem cell graft donor, taken from the stem cell graft. The chain has TRBV29-1 and TRBJ1-1; 11 bases fit TRBD1. This sequence was found in a human donor who donated a stem cell graft to a child with acute myeloid leukemia. The CDR3 sequence is CSVEGQGGTEAFF. DNA of the CDR3: TGCAGCGTTGAGGGACAGGGGGGAACTGAAGCTTTCTTT.